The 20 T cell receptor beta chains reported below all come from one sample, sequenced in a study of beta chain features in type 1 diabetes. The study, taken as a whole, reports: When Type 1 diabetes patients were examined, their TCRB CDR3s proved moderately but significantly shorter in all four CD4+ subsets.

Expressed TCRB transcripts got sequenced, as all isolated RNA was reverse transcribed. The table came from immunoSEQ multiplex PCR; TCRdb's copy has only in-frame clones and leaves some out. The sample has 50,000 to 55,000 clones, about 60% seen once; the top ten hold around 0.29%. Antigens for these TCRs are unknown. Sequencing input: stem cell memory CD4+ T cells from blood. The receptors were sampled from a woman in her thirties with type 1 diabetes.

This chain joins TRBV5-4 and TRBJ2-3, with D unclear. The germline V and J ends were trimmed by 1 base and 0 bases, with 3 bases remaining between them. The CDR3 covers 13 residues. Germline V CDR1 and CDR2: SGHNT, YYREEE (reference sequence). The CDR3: CASSLQSTDTQYF. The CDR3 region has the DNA TGTGCCAGCAGCTTGCAGAGCACAGATACGCAGTATTTT.

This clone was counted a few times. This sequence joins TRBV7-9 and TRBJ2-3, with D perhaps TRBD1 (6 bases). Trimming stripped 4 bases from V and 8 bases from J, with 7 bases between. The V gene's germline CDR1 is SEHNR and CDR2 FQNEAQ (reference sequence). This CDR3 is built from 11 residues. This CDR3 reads CASSWGRTQYF. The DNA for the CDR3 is TGTGCCAGCAGCTGGGGGCGTACGCAGTATTTT.

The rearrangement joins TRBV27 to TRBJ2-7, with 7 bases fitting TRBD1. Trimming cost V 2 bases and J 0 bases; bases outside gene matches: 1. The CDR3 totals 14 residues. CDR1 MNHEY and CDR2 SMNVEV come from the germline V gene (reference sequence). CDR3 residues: CASSLRGPSYEQYF. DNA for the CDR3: TGTGCCAGCAGTTTAAGGGGGCCCTCCTACGAGCAGTACTTC.

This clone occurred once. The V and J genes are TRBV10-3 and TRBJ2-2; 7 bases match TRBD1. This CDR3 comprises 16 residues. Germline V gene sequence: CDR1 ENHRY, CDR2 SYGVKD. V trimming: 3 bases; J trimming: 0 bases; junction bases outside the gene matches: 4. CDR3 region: CAISERQGSNTGELFF. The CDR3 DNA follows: TGTGCCATCAGTGAAAGACAGGGATCGAACACCGGGGAGCTGTTTTTT.

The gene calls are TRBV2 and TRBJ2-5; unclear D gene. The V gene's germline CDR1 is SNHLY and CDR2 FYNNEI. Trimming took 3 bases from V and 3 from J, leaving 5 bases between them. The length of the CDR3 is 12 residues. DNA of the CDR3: TGTGCCAGCAGTGAGGCGGAAGAGACCCAGTACTTC. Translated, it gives CASSEAEETQYF.

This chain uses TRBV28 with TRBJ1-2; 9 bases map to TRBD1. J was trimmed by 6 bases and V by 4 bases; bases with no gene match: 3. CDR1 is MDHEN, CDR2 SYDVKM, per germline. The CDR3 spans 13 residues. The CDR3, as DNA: TGTGCCAGCAGTTCCACAGGGGGCAATGGCTACACCTTC. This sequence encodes CASSSTGGNGYTF.

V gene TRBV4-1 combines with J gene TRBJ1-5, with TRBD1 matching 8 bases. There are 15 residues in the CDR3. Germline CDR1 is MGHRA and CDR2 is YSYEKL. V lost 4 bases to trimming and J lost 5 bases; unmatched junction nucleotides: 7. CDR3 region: CASSPVTTGDQPQHF. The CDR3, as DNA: TGCGCCAGCAGCCCTGTAACGACAGGGGATCAGCCCCAGCATTTT.

The chain's CDR3 is CASSFSPLGTSGHNEQFF. The CDR3 DNA reads TGTGCCAGCAGCTTTAGCCCGCTAGGAACTAGCGGACACAATGAGCAGTTCTTC. The rearrangement uses TRBV7-2 and TRBJ2-1, with TRBD2 matching over 8 bases. The CDR3 consists of 18 residues. Per the germline V gene, CDR1 is SGHTA and CDR2 is FQGNSA. V lost 3 bases and J lost 5; bases outside the gene matches: 15.

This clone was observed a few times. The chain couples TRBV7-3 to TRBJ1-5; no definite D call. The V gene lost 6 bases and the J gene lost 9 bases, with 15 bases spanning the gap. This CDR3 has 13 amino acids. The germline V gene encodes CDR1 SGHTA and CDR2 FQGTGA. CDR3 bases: TGTGCCAGCAGTCAATCTCCGGGGTGGCCCCAGCATTTT. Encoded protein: CASSQSPGWPQHF.

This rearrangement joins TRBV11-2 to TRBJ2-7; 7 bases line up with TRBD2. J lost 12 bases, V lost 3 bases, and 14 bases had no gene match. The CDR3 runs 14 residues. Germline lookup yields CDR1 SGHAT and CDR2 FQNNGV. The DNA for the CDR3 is TGTGCCAGCAGCTTGGTGGTAGCGGGTAACTTTCTGTACTTC. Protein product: CASSLVVAGNFLYF.

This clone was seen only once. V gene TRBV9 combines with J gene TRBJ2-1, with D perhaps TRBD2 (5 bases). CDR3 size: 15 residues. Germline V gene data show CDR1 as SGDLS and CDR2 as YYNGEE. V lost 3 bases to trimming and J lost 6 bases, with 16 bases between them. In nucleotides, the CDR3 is TGTGCCAGCAGCGGACTGTCGGGATGGAGCAATGAGCAGTTCTTC. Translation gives CASSGLSGWSNEQFF.

The CDR3 sequence is CTVNEENTEAFF. The CDR3 DNA sequence: TGCACCGTGAACGAGGAGAACACTGAAGCTTTCTTT. V and J are TRBV29-1 and TRBJ1-1; no definite D call. The CDR3 spans 12 residues. Per the germline V gene, CDR1 is SQVTM and CDR2 is ANQGSEA.

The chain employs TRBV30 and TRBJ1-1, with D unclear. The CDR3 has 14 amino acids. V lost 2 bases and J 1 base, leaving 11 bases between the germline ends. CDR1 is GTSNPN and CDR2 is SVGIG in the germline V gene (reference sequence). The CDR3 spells CAWSTADKNTEAFF. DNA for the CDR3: TGTGCCTGGAGTACCGCCGACAAGAACACTGAAGCTTTCTTT.

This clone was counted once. CDR3 sequence reads: CASSLRERYNSYNEQFF. The DNA of the CDR3 is TGCGCCAGCAGCTTAAGAGAGCGGTACAACTCCTACAATGAGCAGTTCTTC. The chain links TRBV5-1 to TRBJ2-1; tentative D call: TRBD2 (5 bases). Germline assignment: CDR1 SGHRS and CDR2 YFSETQ. Between the trimmed V and J ends, which lost 2 bases and 0 bases, there was a span of 15 bases. This CDR3 region has 17 residues.

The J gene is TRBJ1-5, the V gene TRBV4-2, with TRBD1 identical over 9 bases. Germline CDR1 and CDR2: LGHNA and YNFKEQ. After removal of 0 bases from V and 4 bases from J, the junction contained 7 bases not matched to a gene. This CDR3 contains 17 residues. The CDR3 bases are TGTGCCAGCAGCCAAGATCCCCAGACAGGGGGGAATCAGCCCCAGCATTTT. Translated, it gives CASSQDPQTGGNQPQHF.

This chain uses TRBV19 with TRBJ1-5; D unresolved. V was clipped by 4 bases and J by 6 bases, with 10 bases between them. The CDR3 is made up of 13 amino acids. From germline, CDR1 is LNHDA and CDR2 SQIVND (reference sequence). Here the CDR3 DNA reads TGTGCCAGTAGTACTACGGTATCTCAGCCCCAGCATTTT. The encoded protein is CASSTTVSQPQHF.

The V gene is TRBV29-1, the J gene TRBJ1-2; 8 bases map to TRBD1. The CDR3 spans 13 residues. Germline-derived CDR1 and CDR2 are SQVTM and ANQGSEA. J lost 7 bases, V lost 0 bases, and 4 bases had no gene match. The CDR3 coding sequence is TGCAGCGTTGAAGATCCCAGGGGGCTTGGCTACACCTTC. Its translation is CSVEDPRGLGYTF.

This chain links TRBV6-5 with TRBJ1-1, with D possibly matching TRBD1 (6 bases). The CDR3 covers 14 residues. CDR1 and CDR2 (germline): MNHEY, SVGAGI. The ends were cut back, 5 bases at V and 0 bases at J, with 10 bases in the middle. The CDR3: CASSHGGLNTEAFF. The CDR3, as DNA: TGTGCCAGCAGTCATGGGGGCTTGAACACTGAAGCTTTCTTT.

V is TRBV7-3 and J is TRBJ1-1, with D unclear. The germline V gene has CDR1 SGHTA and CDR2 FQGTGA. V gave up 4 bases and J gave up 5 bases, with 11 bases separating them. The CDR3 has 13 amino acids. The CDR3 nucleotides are TGTGCCAGCAGCTCCCGCGTTACGACTGAAGCTTTCTTT. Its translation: CASSSRVTTEAFF.

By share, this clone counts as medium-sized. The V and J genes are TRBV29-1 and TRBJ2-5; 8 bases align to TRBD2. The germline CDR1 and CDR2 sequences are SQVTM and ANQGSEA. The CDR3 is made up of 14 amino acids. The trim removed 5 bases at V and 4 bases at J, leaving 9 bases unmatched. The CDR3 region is CSVYKGLAGETQYF. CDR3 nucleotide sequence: TGCAGCGTTTACAAGGGGCTAGCGGGAGAGACCCAGTACTTC.